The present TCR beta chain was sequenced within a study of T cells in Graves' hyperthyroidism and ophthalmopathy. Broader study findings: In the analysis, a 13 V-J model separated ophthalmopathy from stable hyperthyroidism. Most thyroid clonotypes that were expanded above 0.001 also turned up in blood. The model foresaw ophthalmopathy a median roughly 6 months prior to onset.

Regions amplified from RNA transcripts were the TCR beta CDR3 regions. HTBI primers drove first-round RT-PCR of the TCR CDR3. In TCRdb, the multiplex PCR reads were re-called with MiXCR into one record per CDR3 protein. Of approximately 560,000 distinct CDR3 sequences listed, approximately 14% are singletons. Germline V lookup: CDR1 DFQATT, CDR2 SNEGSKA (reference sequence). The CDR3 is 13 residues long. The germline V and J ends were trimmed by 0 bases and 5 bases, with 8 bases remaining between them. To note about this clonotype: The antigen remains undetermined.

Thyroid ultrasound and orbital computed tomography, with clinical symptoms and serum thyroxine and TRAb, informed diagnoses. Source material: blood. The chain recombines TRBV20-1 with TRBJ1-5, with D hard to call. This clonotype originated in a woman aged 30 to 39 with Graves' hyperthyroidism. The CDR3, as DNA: TGCAGTGCTAGAGATCTCCCGGATCAGCCCCAGCATTTT. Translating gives CSARDLPDQPQHF.